This TCR beta chain was retrieved from a study of technical replicates of blood from several donors. Profiled with immunoSEQ multiplex PCR; TCRdb holds only in-frame clones, not every one. This table holds about 85,000 clones, around 94% found once. A single count supports this clone. The CDR3 length is 18 residues. CDR1 is ENHRY and CDR2 is SYGVKD in the germline V gene. V lost 4 bases, J lost 0 bases, and 21 bases lay in between. The sample taken for sequencing was T cells isolated from PBMCs. The TCR sequence derives from a human donor in good health. The chain carries TRBV10-3 and TRBJ1-1; D is possibly TRBD1 (6 bases). The DNA of the CDR3 is TGTGCCATCAGTGGGACAGCTAAATACAACTATATGAACACTGAAGCTTTCTTT. As protein: CAISGTAKYNYMNTEAFF.